This T cell receptor beta chain was recorded in a study of T cell changes during pregnancy in multiple sclerosis. Produced via immunoSEQ multiplex PCR; TCRdb's table is partial and in-frame only. The data contain 30,000 to 40,000 clones, roughly 90% of them singletons. Germline CDR1 and CDR2: LNHNV and YYDKDF (reference sequence). Trimming cost V 3 bases and J 0 bases, with 15 bases left between them. The CDR3 has 18 residues. This clonotype was obtained from a female donor with multiple sclerosis, enrolled in a pregnancy study. This rearrangement joins TRBV15 to TRBJ2-6, with a weak D call TRBD1 (6 bases). Source: CD8+ T cells from peripheral blood mononuclear cells, taken before pregnancy. In DNA form, the CDR3 reads TGTGCCACCAGCAGTCTACAGGGAACTTTCTCTGGGGCCAACGTCCTGACTTTC. This gives the protein CATSSLQGTFSGANVLTF.